Following are 10 T cell receptor beta chains from one sample sequenced in a study of memory CD4+ T cells and cytomegalovirus serostatus. The sort gate was single viable CD3+CD4+CD8-CD45RO+ cells for memory CD4+ T cells. Generated by immunoSEQ multiplex PCR, the TCRdb table keeps only in-frame clones and is missing some. Altogether approximately 60,000 clones are present, 70% to 85% being singletons, with the ten largest covering over 2%. The sample consisted of memory CD4+ T cells from blood. These receptor sequences come from an adult in good health and CMV-seropositive.

The CDR3 here is CASSLAPAGSAGELFF. CDR3 sequence (DNA): TGTGCCAGCAGCTTAGCCCCAGCGGGAAGCGCCGGGGAGCTGTTTTTT. The chain combines TRBV7-8 with TRBJ2-2; TRBD2 matches at 7 bases. J was trimmed by 6 bases and V by 0 bases; bases with no gene match: 7. This CDR3 is 16 amino acids long. The germline gives CDR1 SGHVS, CDR2 FQNEAQ.

CDR3 sequence: CASSLYRTSYEQYV. The CDR3 DNA follows: TGTGCCAGCAGCTTATACAGGACCTCCTACGAGCAGTACGTC. The chain carries TRBV11-2 and TRBJ2-7, with a weak D call TRBD1 (5 bases). The CDR3 spans 14 residues. Trimming left V 2 bases short and J 0 bases short, with 8 bases between. In germline, CDR1 is SGHAT, CDR2 FQNNGV.

The chain carries TRBV4-1 and TRBJ2-7; 9 nucleotides match TRBD1. J was trimmed by 4 bases and V by 6 bases; bases with no gene match: 10. This CDR3 has 15 residues. Germline lookup yields CDR1 MGHRA and CDR2 YSYEKL. The CDR3 nucleotides read TGCGCCAGCAGAGATCCGGGACAGGGTTTTTACGAGCAGTACTTC. As protein: CASRDPGQGFYEQYF.

V is TRBV11-3 and J is TRBJ1-1, with a possible D match to TRBD1 (5 bases). Trimming cost V 3 bases and J 1 base, with 15 bases left between them. Germline loops: CDR1 SGHNT, CDR2 YENEEA. CDR3 size: 16 residues. The CDR3 reads CASSFRGGATNTEAFF. The CDR3 nucleotides are TGTGCCAGCAGCTTCAGAGGTGGGGCGACGAACACTGAAGCTTTCTTT.

V usage is TRBV15 and J usage is TRBJ1-2; TRBD1 might be the D (6 bases). Germline CDR1 is LNHNV and CDR2 is YYDKDF (reference sequence). The CDR3 sequence is 14 residues long. V lost 5 bases to trimming and J lost 1 base, with 11 bases between them. The CDR3 protein is CATSVQGINYGYTF. In DNA form, the CDR3 reads TGTGCCACCAGCGTACAGGGAATTAACTATGGCTACACCTTC.

The rearrangement uses TRBV7-8 and TRBJ2-2, with D tentatively TRBD2 (5 bases). The V and J ends lost 5 bases and 4 bases respectively, with 11 bases between them. Per germline, CDR1 SGHVS and CDR2 FQNEAQ. There are 14 residues in the CDR3. Here the CDR3 DNA reads TGTGCCAGCAGCCCTGGACTCACCACCGGGGAGCTGTTTTTT. It encodes CASSPGLTTGELFF.

This clone was picked up a small number of times. The chain employs TRBV30 and TRBJ1-1; 7 positions match TRBD1. This CDR3 comprises 11 residues. V lost 0 bases, J lost 10 bases, and 2 bases stayed unmatched. Germline-derived CDR1 and CDR2 are GTSNPN and SVGIG (reference sequence). The CDR3 coding sequence is TGTGCCTGGAGTGTGGCAGGGGGAGCTTTCTTT. The encoded protein is CAWSVAGGAFF.

In DNA form, the CDR3 reads TGTGCCAGTAACCCGACAGGGGGGGACTATGGCTACACCTTC. Its translation is CASNPTGGDYGYTF. This sequence joins TRBV19 and TRBJ1-2; 9 bases agree with TRBD1. The CDR3 sequence is 14 residues long. With 7 bases clipped from V and 3 bases from J, the junction kept 6 bases outside the gene matches. Germline V lookup: CDR1 LNHDA, CDR2 SQIVND (reference sequence).

Only a few counts were recorded for this clone. CDR3 amino acids: CASSPPSYSGSSYEQFF. CDR3 coding DNA: TGTGCCAGCTCACCACCAAGTTATAGCGGGAGTTCATATGAGCAGTTCTTC. J is TRBJ2-1 and V is TRBV18, with 9 bases fitting TRBD2. Germline CDR1 reads KGHSH; CDR2 reads LQKENI. V was pared by 0 bases and J by 8 bases, with 11 bases of the junction left unmatched. The CDR3 runs to 17 residues.

For this clone: The conserved closing phenylalanine or tryptophan is absent in this CDR3, likely reflecting a read error. The DNA is left out, because the CDR3 cannot be placed on it with certainty; the CDR3 is given as TCRdb lists it. CDR3 protein: CASSERGQGMAPSS. The chain has TRBV6-1 and TRBJ1-2; TRBD1, the table's D call, lacks a check against the DNA. Looked up from germline, CDR1 is MNHNS and CDR2 is SASEGT. The CDR3 length equals 14 residues, ends included.